This TCR beta chain appears in the sequencing data of a study of Ad26.COV2.S vaccination and SARS-CoV-2 variants. Treatment here: some 20 received Ad26.COV2.S at low or high dose, single or two shots; about 5 received placebo; per-sample allocation not given. At day 63 after the first vaccine or placebo injection, samples were drawn. SARS-CoV-2 spike from the Wuhan strain was encoded by the vaccine, an Ad26 vector. To note about this clone: Its antigen remains unidentified.

Trimming shortened V by 0 bases and J by 6 bases, and 21 bases separated the two germline ends. Germline V gene sequence: CDR1 LNHDA, CDR2 SQIVND (reference sequence). The length of the CDR3 is 18 residues. Study results and caveats: Possibly, TCR breadth and depth analyses underestimated total T cell responses. Whether participants received vaccine or placebo, their non-spike TCR breadth was similar.

Method: immunoSEQ multiplex PCR; TCRdb's copy keeps in-frame clones and lacks some. Of hundreds of thousands of clones listed, 80% to 90% are singletons. Sequenced here: peripheral blood, sampled in a trial of Ad26.COV2.S vaccine versus placebo. The TCR was taken from a person between 18 and 65 years old who received the Ad26.COV2.S COVID-19 vaccine or a placebo. The V call is TRBV19, the J call TRBJ2-1, with D maybe TRBD2 (6 bases). Here the CDR3 DNA reads TGTGCCAGTAGTATAGATCTGGGGCTAGCGAGTTTCCTCAATGAGCAGTTCTTC. As protein: CASSIDLGLASFLNEQFF.